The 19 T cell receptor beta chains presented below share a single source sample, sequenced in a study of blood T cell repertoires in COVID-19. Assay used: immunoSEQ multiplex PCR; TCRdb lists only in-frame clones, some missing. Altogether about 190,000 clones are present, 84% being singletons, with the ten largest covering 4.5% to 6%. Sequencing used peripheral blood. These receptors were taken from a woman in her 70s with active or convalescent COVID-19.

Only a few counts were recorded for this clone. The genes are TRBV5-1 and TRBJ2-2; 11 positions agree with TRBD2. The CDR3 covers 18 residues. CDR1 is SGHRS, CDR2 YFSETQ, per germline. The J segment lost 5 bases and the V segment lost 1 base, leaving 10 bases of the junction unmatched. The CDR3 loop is CASSLYRIAGGATGELFF. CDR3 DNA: TGCGCCAGCAGCTTGTATCGGATAGCGGGAGGGGCTACCGGGGAGCTGTTTTTT.

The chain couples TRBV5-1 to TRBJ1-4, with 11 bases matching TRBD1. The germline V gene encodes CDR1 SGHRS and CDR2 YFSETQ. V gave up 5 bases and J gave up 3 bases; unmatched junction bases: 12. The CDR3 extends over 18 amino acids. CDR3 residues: CASRLAWDRGSANEKLFF. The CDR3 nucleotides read TGCGCCAGCAGACTGGCGTGGGACAGGGGGTCGGCTAATGAAAAACTGTTTTTT.

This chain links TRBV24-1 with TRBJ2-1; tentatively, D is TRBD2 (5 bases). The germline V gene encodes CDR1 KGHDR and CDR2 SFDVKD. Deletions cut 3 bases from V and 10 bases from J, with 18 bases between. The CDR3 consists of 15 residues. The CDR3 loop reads CATSDPRGLNTEQFF. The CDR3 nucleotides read TGTGCCACCAGTGATCCGAGAGGGTTAAACACCGAGCAGTTCTTC.

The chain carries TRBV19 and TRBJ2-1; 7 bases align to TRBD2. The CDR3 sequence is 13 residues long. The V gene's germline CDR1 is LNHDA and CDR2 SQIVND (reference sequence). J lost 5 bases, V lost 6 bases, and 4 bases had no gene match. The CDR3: CASSWTRDNEQFF. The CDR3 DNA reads TGTGCCAGTAGCTGGACTAGAGACAATGAGCAGTTCTTC.

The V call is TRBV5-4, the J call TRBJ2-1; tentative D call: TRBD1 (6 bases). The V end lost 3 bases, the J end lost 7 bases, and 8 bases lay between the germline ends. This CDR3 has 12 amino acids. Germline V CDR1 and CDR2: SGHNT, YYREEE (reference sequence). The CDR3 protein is CASSSRGNEQFF. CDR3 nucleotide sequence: TGTGCCAGCAGCTCCAGGGGTAATGAGCAGTTCTTC.

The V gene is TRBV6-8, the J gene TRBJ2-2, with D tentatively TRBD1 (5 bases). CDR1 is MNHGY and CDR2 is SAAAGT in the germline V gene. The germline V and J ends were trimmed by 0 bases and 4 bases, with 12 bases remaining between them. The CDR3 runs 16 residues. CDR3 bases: TGTGCCAGCAGTTACTCGGGTAGGGGTGCCACCGGGGAGCTGTTTTTT. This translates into CASSYSGRGATGELFF.

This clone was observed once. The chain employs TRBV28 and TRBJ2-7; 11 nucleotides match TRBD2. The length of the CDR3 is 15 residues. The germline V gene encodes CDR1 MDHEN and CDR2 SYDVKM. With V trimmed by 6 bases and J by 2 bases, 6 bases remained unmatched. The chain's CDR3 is CASSYNSGRAYEQYF. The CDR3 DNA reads TGTGCCAGCAGCTACAATAGCGGGAGGGCCTACGAGCAGTACTTC.

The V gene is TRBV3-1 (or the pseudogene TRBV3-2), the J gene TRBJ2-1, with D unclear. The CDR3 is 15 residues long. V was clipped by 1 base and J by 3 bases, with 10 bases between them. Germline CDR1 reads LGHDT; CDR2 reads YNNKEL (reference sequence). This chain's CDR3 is CASSQVALRYNEQFF. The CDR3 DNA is TGTGCCAGCAGCCAAGTAGCCTTACGCTACAATGAGCAGTTCTTC.

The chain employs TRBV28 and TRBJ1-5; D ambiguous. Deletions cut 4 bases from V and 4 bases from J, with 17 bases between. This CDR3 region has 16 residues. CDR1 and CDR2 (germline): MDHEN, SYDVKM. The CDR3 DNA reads TGTGCCAGCAGTTCCTCGAGTGAGGGAAGTAATCAGCCCCAGCATTTT. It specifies CASSSSSEGSNQPQHF. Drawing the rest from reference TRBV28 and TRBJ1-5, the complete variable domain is DVKVTQSSRYLVKRTGEKVFLECVQDMDHENMFWYRQDPGLGLRLIYFSYDVKMKEKGDIPEGYSVSREKKERFSLILESASTNQTSMYLCASSSSSEGSNQPQHFGDGTRLSIL.

Here the CDR3 DNA reads TGTGCCAGCAGCGCCACTGATTACTCTGGAAACACCATATATTTT. It encodes CASSATDYSGNTIYF. V usage is TRBV9 and J usage is TRBJ1-3, with D uncertain. Germline CDR1 SGDLS, CDR2 YYNGEE. The CDR3 extends over 15 amino acids. Trimming stripped 3 bases from V and 0 bases from J, with 10 bases between.

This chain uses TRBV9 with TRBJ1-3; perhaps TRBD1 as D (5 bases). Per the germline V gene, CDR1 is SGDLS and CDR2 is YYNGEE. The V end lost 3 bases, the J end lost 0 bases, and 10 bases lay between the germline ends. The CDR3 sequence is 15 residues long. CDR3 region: CASSGQPNSGNTIYF. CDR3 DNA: TGTGCCAGCAGCGGACAGCCCAACTCTGGAAACACCATATATTTT. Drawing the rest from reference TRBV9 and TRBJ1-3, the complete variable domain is DSGVTQTPKHLITATGQRVTLRCSPRSGDLSVYWYQQSLDQGLQFLIQYYNGEERAKGNILERFSAQQFPDLHSELNLSSLELGDSALYFCASSGQPNSGNTIYFGEGSWLTVV.

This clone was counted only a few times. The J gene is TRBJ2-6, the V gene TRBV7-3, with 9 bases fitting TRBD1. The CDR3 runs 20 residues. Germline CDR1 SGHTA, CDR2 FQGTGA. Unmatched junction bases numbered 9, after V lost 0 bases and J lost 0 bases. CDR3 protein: CASSLTDGRDRDSGANVLTF. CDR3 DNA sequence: TGTGCCAGCAGCTTAACGGACGGACGGGACAGGGACTCTGGGGCCAACGTCCTGACTTTC.

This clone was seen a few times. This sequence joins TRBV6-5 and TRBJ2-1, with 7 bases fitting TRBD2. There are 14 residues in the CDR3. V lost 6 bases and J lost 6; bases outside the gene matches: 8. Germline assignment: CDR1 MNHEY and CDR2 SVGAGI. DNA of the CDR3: TGTGCCAGCAGACTCAGCGGGGCGGGCAATGAGCAGTTCTTC. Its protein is CASRLSGAGNEQFF.

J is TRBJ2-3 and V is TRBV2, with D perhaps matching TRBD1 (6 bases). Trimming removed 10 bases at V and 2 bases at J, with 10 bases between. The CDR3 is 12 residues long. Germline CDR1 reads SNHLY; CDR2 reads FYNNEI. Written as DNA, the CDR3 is TGTGCCATCCAGGGGTACACAGATACGCAGTATTTT. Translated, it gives CAIQGYTDTQYF.

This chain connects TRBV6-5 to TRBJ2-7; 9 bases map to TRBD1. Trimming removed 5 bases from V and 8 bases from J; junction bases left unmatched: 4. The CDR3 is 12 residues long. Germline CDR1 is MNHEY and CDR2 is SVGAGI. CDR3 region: CASSRQGGKQYF. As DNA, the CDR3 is TGTGCCAGCAGTCGACAGGGGGGAAAGCAGTACTTC.

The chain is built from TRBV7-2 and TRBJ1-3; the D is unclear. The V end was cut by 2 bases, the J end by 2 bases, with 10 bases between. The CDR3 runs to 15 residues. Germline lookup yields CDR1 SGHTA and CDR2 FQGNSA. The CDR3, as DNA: TGTGCCAGCAGCTTAAGGTCGGGGACTGGAAACACCATATATTTT. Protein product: CASSLRSGTGNTIYF.

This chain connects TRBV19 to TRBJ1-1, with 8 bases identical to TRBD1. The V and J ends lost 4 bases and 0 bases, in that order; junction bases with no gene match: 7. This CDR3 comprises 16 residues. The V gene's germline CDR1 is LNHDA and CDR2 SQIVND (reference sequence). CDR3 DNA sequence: TGTGCCAGTAGTACTCGACAGGGGAGGCTGAACACTGAAGCTTTCTTT. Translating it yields CASSTRQGRLNTEAFF.

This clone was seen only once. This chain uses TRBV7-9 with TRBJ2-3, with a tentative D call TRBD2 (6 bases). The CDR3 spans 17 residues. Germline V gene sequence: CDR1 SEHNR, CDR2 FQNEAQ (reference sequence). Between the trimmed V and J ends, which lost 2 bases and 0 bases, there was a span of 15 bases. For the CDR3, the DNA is TGTGCCAGCAGCTTACCCCAGGGTGGGACTAGCACAGATACGCAGTATTTT. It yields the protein CASSLPQGGTSTDTQYF.

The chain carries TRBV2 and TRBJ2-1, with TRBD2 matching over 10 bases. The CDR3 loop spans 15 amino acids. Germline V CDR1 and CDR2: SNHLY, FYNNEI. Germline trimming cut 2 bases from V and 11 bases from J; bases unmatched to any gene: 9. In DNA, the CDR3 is TGTGCCAGCAGTGAATCGGCTAGCGGGAGCGACAAGCAGTTCTTC. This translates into CASSESASGSDKQFF.